Presented here are 9 T cell receptor beta chains from one specimen sequenced in a study of cytomegalovirus exposure and HLA in healthy donors. The PCR used 60 Vbeta and 13 Jbeta primers. TCRdb's table, derived via immunoSEQ multiplex PCR, lists solely in-frame clones and lacks some. The repertoire consists of 160,000 or so clones, with over 75% occurring once and the leading ten covering approximately 0.51%. Sequencing input: PBMCs. These receptors all come from a woman aged 45-60 years in good health and CMV-seronegative.

The chain has TRBV7-6 and TRBJ1-1, with a possible D match to TRBD1 (5 bases). The CDR3 runs to 15 residues. Germline CDR1 reads SGHVS; CDR2 reads FNYEAQ. Trimming left V 3 bases short and J 4 bases short, with 15 bases between. The CDR3 spells CASSFQGPEGTEAFF. The CDR3 nucleotides read TGTGCCAGCAGCTTTCAGGGTCCGGAGGGCACTGAAGCTTTCTTT.

The chain couples TRBV7-8 to TRBJ2-7, with 8 bases aligning to TRBD1. The trim removed 5 bases at V and 0 bases at J, leaving 9 bases unmatched. In germline, CDR1 is SGHVS, CDR2 FQNEAQ. This CDR3 is 16 amino acids long. The CDR3 protein is CASSPYTGTGSYEQYF. The CDR3, as DNA: TGTGCCAGCAGCCCCTATACGGGGACAGGCTCCTACGAGCAGTACTTC.

The gene calls are TRBV11-2 and TRBJ2-5, with a possible D match to TRBD2 (7 bases). The germline V gene has CDR1 SGHAT and CDR2 FQNNGV. V shed 6 bases and J shed 1 base, with 12 bases lying between them. The CDR3 covers 14 residues. This CDR3 is CASRRGPFQETQYF. In DNA form, the CDR3 reads TGTGCCAGCAGGCGGGGGCCTTTCCAAGAGACCCAGTACTTC.

V gene TRBV7-9 combines with J gene TRBJ2-1; the match to TRBD2 covers 9 bases. CDR3 length: 13 residues. Germline-derived CDR1 and CDR2 are SEHNR and FQNEAQ (reference sequence). V shed 11 bases and J 4 bases; nucleotides not matched to a gene: 6. The chain's CDR3 is CALSGGRYNEQFF. The CDR3 bases are TGTGCCCTGAGCGGGGGGAGATACAATGAGCAGTTCTTC.

The chain couples TRBV5-4 to TRBJ2-4; weak D call: TRBD2 (5 bases). This CDR3 has 14 amino acids. Trimming stripped 0 bases from V and 2 bases from J, with 6 bases between. Germline lookup yields CDR1 SGHNT and CDR2 YYREEE (reference sequence). CDR3 bases: TGTGCCAGCAGCTTGGGAGGGACCAAAAACATTCAGTACTTC. Translated: CASSLGGTKNIQYF.

J is TRBJ2-5 and V is TRBV5-1; D not certain. From germline, CDR1 is SGHRS and CDR2 YFSETQ. The CDR3 runs 15 residues. V was pared by 2 bases and J by 4 bases, with 15 bases between. The CDR3 DNA sequence: TGCGCCAGCAGCTTTTCTGAGCGTTACGGAGAGACCCAGTACTTC. Translated: CASSFSERYGETQYF.

This sequence joins TRBV21-1 and TRBJ2-3; the D segment call TRBD2 is taken from the table without a DNA check. TRBV21-1 is a pseudogene locus. This CDR3 is 18 amino acids long. The DNA for the CDR3 is TGTGCCAGCAGCAAAGGAAAACTCCTGCCGCCCTTCACAGATACGCAGTATTTT. Translating it yields CASSKGKLLPPFTDTQYF.

In its sample, this clone was seen a few times. V is TRBV7-2 and J is TRBJ2-7, with 8 bases that match TRBD1. V shed 5 bases, J shed 5 bases, and the junction held 5 bases outside the gene matches. Looked up from germline, CDR1 is SGHTA and CDR2 is FQGNSA. The CDR3 has 13 amino acids. The CDR3 sequence: CASSRTGPDEQYF. CDR3 in DNA: TGTGCCAGCAGCCGGACAGGGCCCGACGAGCAGTACTTC.

The V and J genes are TRBV2 and TRBJ1-5; TRBD1 matches 7 bases. V shed 6 bases, J shed 2 bases, and the junction held 4 bases outside the gene matches. The CDR3 is 14 residues long. In germline, CDR1 is SNHLY, CDR2 FYNNEI. DNA for the CDR3: TGTGCCAGCAGCCTCGACAGGGGCAATCAGCCCCAGCATTTT. Translating it yields CASSLDRGNQPQHF.